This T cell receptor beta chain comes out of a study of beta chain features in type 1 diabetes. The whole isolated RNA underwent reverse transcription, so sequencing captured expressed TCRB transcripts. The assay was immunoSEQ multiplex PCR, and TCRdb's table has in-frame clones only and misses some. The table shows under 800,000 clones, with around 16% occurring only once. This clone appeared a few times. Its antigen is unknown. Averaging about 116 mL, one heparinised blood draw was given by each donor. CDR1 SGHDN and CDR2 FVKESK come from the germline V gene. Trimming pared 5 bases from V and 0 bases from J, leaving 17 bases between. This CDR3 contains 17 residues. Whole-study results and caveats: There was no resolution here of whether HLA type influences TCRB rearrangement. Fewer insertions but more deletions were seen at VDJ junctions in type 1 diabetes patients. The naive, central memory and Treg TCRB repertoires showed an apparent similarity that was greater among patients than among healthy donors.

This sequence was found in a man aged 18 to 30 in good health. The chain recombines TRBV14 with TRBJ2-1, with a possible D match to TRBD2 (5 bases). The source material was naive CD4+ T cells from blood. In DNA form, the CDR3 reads TGTGCCAGCAGCGTGGCCAAACGAGAGGGCTCCTACAATGAGCAGTTCTTC. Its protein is CASSVAKREGSYNEQFF. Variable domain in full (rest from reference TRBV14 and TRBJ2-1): EAGVTQFPSHSVIEKGQTVTLRCDPISGHDNLYWYRRVMGKEIKFLLHFVKESKQDESGMPNNRFLAERTGGTYSTLKVQPAELEDSGVYFCASSVAKREGSYNEQFFGPGTRLTVL.